The 22 T cell receptor beta chains in this list originate from one sample, sequenced in a study of tumor-infiltrating lymphocytes in glioblastoma multiforme. TCR beta libraries were built from RNA through three nested multiplex PCR rounds using modified ARM-PCR. One entry per CDR3 protein, called by TCRdb with MiXCR from the multiplex PCR reads. The sample has some 15,000 distinct CDR3 sequences, under 85% seen once. Sequenced material: brain tumor tissue. The receptors come from a male donor with glioblastoma.

This clonotype was detected a few times. A much larger clone is a single base away; this may be a read error. This chain joins TRBV11-2 and TRBJ2-2, with D possibly matching TRBD2 (6 bases). CDR1 and CDR2 from the germline V gene are SGHAT and FQNNGV. CDR3 length equals 12 residues. In DNA, the CDR3 is TGTGCAGGGGAGGATAAAACCGGGGAGCTGTTTTTT. Protein: CAGEDKTGELFF.

V gene TRBV12-3 or TRBV12-4 combines with J gene TRBJ1-3, with TRBD1 identical over 9 bases. Trimming removed 5 bases from V and 0 bases from J; junction bases left unmatched: 5. The CDR3 contains 16 residues. The DNA for the CDR3 is TGTGCCAGCAGTCAGGGGACAGGGAGCTCTGGAAACACCATATATTTT. Encoded protein: CASSQGTGSSGNTIYF.

In its sample, this clonotype was seen many times. This rearrangement joins TRBV12-3 or TRBV12-4 to TRBJ1-6; 7 bases align to TRBD1. V gave up 3 bases and J gave up 5 bases; unmatched junction bases: 1. The CDR3 runs to 14 residues. The chain's CDR3 is CASSFGTDNSPLHF. The DNA of the CDR3 is TGTGCCAGCAGTTTTGGGACAGATAATTCACCCCTCCACTTT.

With respect to this clonotype: A read error may explain this, as a much larger clone is one base away. The DNA for the CDR3 is TGCAGTGCTCCCGGTCTACGACAGGGATATAGCACAGATACGCAGTATTTT. Translating gives CSAPGLRQGYSTDTQYF. This chain uses TRBV20-1 with TRBJ2-3; 7 bases map to TRBD1. The germline gives CDR1 DFQATT, CDR2 SNEGSKA (reference sequence). The CDR3 totals 17 residues. The ends lost 5 bases at V and 0 bases at J; junction bases unmatched: 14.

Comment on this clonotype: Compared with germline, one end of the junction differs, possibly owing to a read error. This chain links TRBV11-2 with TRBJ2-5; D assignment may be TRBD1 or TRBD2 (5 bases each). The CDR3 loop spans 13 amino acids. Germline V gene sequence: CDR1 SGHAT, CDR2 FQNNGV. The CDR3 region is CDSSLGDQEARYF. CDR3 DNA sequence: TGTGACAGCAGCTTGGGGGATCAGGAGGCCCGGTACTTC.

The table lists this clonotype with a count of one. The J gene is TRBJ2-1, the V gene TRBV20-1, with 9 nucleotides matching TRBD2. Germline assignment: CDR1 DFQATT and CDR2 SNEGSKA (reference sequence). Germline trimming cut 6 bases from V and 3 bases from J; bases unmatched to any gene: 3. This CDR3 region has 13 residues. The CDR3 sequence is CSAAGGDYNEQFF. The CDR3 DNA reads TGCAGTGCGGCGGGAGGGGACTACAATGAGCAGTTCTTC.

The chain recombines TRBV11-2 with TRBJ2-5; unclear D gene. Germline CDR1 reads SGHAT; CDR2 reads FQNNGV. The CDR3 is 13 residues long. Trimming removed 3 bases from V and 1 base from J, with 6 bases in between. The CDR3 here is CASSFNSQETQYF. In DNA, the CDR3 is TGTGCCAGCAGCTTTAACAGCCAAGAGACCCAGTACTTC. The full variable domain, its missing parts supplied by reference TRBV11-2 and TRBJ2-5, is EAGVAQSPRYKIIEKRQSVAFWCNPISGHATLYWYQQILGQGPKLLIQFQNNGVVDDSQLPKDRFSAERLKGVDSTLKIQPAKLEDSAVYLCASSFNSQETQYFGPGTRLLVL.

CDR3 in amino acids: CASSLMESHTGKLFF. In DNA form, the CDR3 reads TGTGCCAGCAGCTTGATGGAGAGTCACACAGGGAAGCTGTTTTTT. V and J are TRBV11-3 and TRBJ2-2; TRBD1 might be the D (6 bases). Trimming cost V 3 bases and J 12 bases, with 20 bases left between them. Looked up from germline, CDR1 is SGHNT and CDR2 is YENEEA. The CDR3 is made up of 15 amino acids.

As concerns this clonotype: No conserved phenylalanine or tryptophan is present at the end of the CDR3, so a read error is the likely explanation. V is TRBV7-9 and J is TRBJ2-7; 8 bases align to TRBD2. Looked up from germline, CDR1 is SEHNR and CDR2 is FQNEAQ (reference sequence). The V and J ends lost 7 bases and 5 bases, in that order; junction bases with no gene match: 10. CDR3 size: 14 residues. The DNA for the CDR3 is TGTGCCAGCACCAAATCTGCGGGAGGCCACGAGCAGTACATC. Residues: CASTKSAGGHEQYI.

This clonotype was observed at least ten times. V is TRBV11-2 and J is TRBJ2-7; D may match TRBD1 or TRBD2 (6 bases each). This CDR3 has 12 amino acids. The germline gives CDR1 SGHAT, CDR2 FQNNGV. V shed 3 bases and J shed 7 bases, with 10 bases lying between them. The DNA of the CDR3 is TGTGCCAGCAGCTTGGGGGCGGGGGAGCAGTACTTC. Its protein is CASSLGAGEQYF.

This clonotype came up once. At one end, the junction sequence differs from germline, possibly due to a read error. This rearrangement joins TRBV11-3 to TRBJ2-3; weak D call: TRBD2 (5 bases). The germline CDR1 and CDR2 sequences are SGHNT and YENEEA. This CDR3 is 14 amino acids long. CDR3 in amino acids: CTSGFQSHTDTQYF. The CDR3 DNA is TGTACCAGCGGCTTTCAGAGTCACACAGATACGCAGTATTTT.

This clonotype showed up just a few times. A much larger clone differs from this one at a single base, so this may be a read error. In this CDR3 the conserved last residue, phenylalanine or tryptophan, is missing, so a read error is likely. It is unclear where the CDR3 begins or ends on the DNA, so no DNA is shown, and the CDR3 is as TCRdb lists it. This chain uses TRBV11-2 with TRBJ2-1; TRBD2, as called in the table, went unchecked against the DNA. CDR1 and CDR2 (germline): SGHAT, FQNNGV. The CDR3 is 17 residues long, counting both termini. CDR3 in amino acids: CASGSTEGLAGGGEQFL.

In its sample, this clonotype was seen many times. The chain links TRBV20-1 to TRBJ1-1; possible D gene TRBD1, 5 bases. Germline assignment: CDR1 DFQATT and CDR2 SNEGSKA (reference sequence). The V and J ends lost 0 bases and 6 bases respectively, with 20 bases between them. This CDR3 spans 16 amino acids. The CDR3 DNA sequence: TGCAGTGCTAGAGATGGGGGGGGGGGACTTGGGTCTGAAGCTTTCTTT. This codes for CSARDGGGGLGSEAFF.

Within the sample, this clonotype is medium-sized. This chain joins TRBV5-8 and TRBJ2-3, with D tentatively TRBD2 (6 bases). Per germline, CDR1 SGHTS and CDR2 YDEGEE. The CDR3 has 12 residues. V gave up 4 bases and J gave up 3 bases, with 6 bases separating them. This CDR3 reads CASSRGTDTQYF. The CDR3 coding sequence is TGTGCCAGCAGCCGGGGGACAGATACGCAGTATTTT.

Turning to this clonotype: No conserved phenylalanine or tryptophan is present at the end of the CDR3, so a read error is the likely explanation. The DNA is left out, because the CDR3 cannot be placed on it with certainty; the CDR3 is given as TCRdb lists it. This chain links TRBV20-1 with TRBJ2-3; the table calls TRBD1, which could not be checked here. 15 amino acids form the CDR3, both terminal residues included. The germline gives CDR1 DFQATT, CDR2 SNEGSKA (reference sequence). CDR3 region: CSALRTGTTPNTQCS.

This chain uses TRBV11-3 with TRBJ1-2, with a tentative D call TRBD1 (5 bases). Germline V gives CDR1 SGHNT, CDR2 YENEEA. The CDR3 covers 13 residues. V lost 5 bases and J 8 bases, leaving 15 bases between the germline ends. DNA for the CDR3: TGTGCCAGCAGCCACGCAGGGAGCTTCGGCTACACCTTC. Its translation: CASSHAGSFGYTF.

The rearrangement links TRBV11-2 to TRBJ2-3; no definite D call. The V end was cut by 7 bases, the J end by 1 base, with 6 bases between. Per germline, CDR1 SGHAT and CDR2 FQNNGV. The CDR3 is made up of 12 amino acids. Here the CDR3 DNA reads TGTGCCAGCACCTACGGCACAGATACGCAGTATTTT. As protein: CASTYGTDTQYF.

About this clonotype: A much larger clone differs by one base, so this may be a read error. The chain couples TRBV2 to TRBJ2-1, with 7 positions matching TRBD2. Trimming at V came to 11 bases and at J to 3 bases, leaving 4 bases not matched to a gene. The CDR3 extends over 12 amino acids. Germline V CDR1 and CDR2: SNHLY, FYNNEI. The DNA for the CDR3 is TGTGCCGGCGGGGGAAGCTACAATGAGCAGTTCTTC. It specifies CAGGGSYNEQFF.

V usage is TRBV9 and J usage is TRBJ2-7; D gene unclear. The CDR3 totals 12 residues. Trimming removed 5 bases at V and 4 bases at J, with 10 bases between. The germline V gene encodes CDR1 SGDLS and CDR2 YYNGEE. CDR3 nucleotides: TGTGCCAGCAGTAACCACGGGTACGAGCAGTACTTC. The encoded protein is CASSNHGYEQYF.

This clonotype was found many times. The CDR3 DNA reads as TGTGCCCAACCGAAGGGAGTCGGGGAAAATGAGCAGTTCTTC. It codes for CAQPKGVGENEQFF. This chain uses TRBV2 with TRBJ2-1; the D gene is possibly TRBD2 (5 bases). V lost 11 bases and J 7 bases, leaving 21 bases between the germline ends. The CDR3 is 14 amino acids. CDR1 is SNHLY, CDR2 FYNNEI, per germline.

The chain is built from TRBV12-3 or TRBV12-4 and TRBJ2-5, with D possibly being TRBD1 or TRBD2 (6 bases each). Trimming removed 3 bases from V and 13 bases from J, with 15 bases in between. This CDR3 has 12 amino acids. The CDR3: CASSFPGARPYF. CDR3 bases: TGTGCCAGCAGTTTCCCGGGGGCGCGTCCGTACTTC.

This clonotype was recorded a few times. The chain recombines TRBV29-1 with TRBJ1-3; D is ambiguous. CDR3 length: 14 amino acids. The germline V and J ends were trimmed by 7 bases and 0 bases, with 13 bases remaining between them. Germline lookup yields CDR1 SQVTM and CDR2 ANQGSEA. Here the CDR3 reads CSANLFSSGNTIYF. The CDR3 bases are TGCAGCGCCAACCTATTTAGCTCTGGAAACACCATATATTTT.